These 9 T cell receptor beta chains originate from one sample sequenced in a study of identical twins. Each CDR3 protein gets one entry after TCRdb re-called the 5' RACE reads with MiXCR. The profile shows hundreds of thousands of distinct CDR3 sequences, roughly 6.2% of them singletons. Sequencing was performed on naive T cells sorted from blood. The receptors stem from a man between 18 and 29 years old in good health.

This clonotype has more than one count but fewer than ten. This rearrangement joins TRBV20-1 to TRBJ2-5, with a possible D match to TRBD2 (6 bases). The CDR3 totals 13 residues. Trimming left V 3 bases short and J 5 bases short, with 13 bases between. Per the germline V gene, CDR1 is DFQATT and CDR2 is SNEGSKA (reference sequence). The CDR3 DNA reads TGCAGTGCTAGTCGGGGGAAGAGGGAGACCCAGTACTTC. It encodes CSASRGKRETQYF.

This clonotype has ten or more counts. The V gene is TRBV7-9, the J gene TRBJ1-2, with TRBD1 as a possible D gene (6 bases). The CDR3 is made up of 15 amino acids. In germline, CDR1 is SEHNR, CDR2 FQNEAQ (reference sequence). V lost 4 bases, J lost 2 bases, and 14 bases lay in between. CDR3 amino acids: CASSSQLGQNYGYTF. CDR3 sequence (DNA): TGTGCCAGCAGCTCACAACTGGGACAAAACTATGGCTACACCTTC.

This clonotype occurred many times. The chain uses TRBV27 and TRBJ2-1; 7 bases agree with TRBD2. The CDR3 is 15 residues long. V lost 3 bases and J lost 4; bases outside the gene matches: 6. Per the germline V gene, CDR1 is MNHEY and CDR2 is SMNVEV (reference sequence). The chain's CDR3 is CASSFSREGYNEQFF. The DNA of the CDR3 is TGTGCCAGCAGTTTCAGCAGGGAGGGGTACAATGAGCAGTTCTTC.

There are many counts of this clonotype. The chain carries TRBV6-2 or TRBV6-3 and TRBJ1-3; TRBD1 matches at 9 bases. The CDR3 loop spans 16 amino acids. J lost 1 base, V lost 6 bases, and 7 bases had no gene match. The V gene's germline CDR1 is MNHEY and CDR2 SVGEGT. CDR3 nucleotides: TGTGCCAGCAGGATACAGGGGGCGCAGTCTGGAAACACCATATATTTT. Its translation: CASRIQGAQSGNTIYF.

This clonotype was found a few times. The CDR3 DNA follows: TGTGCCAGCAGAGGGGAGTTGGGTACAGATACGCAGTATTTT. Translated: CASRGELGTDTQYF. The chain links TRBV12-3 or TRBV12-4 to TRBJ2-3; tentatively, D is TRBD1 or TRBD2 (5 bases each). The germline V and J ends were trimmed by 6 bases and 3 bases, with 13 bases remaining between them. This CDR3 spans 14 amino acids.

This sequence joins TRBV12-3 or TRBV12-4 and TRBJ2-6; D perhaps matches TRBD1 (6 bases). V was cut by 3 bases and J by 0 bases, with 15 bases left in between. The CDR3 has 18 amino acids. CDR3 DNA: TGTGCCAGCAGTTTGCCCCAGGGGCTGCCCTCTGGGGCCAACGTCCTGACTTTC. Translation gives CASSLPQGLPSGANVLTF.

This clonotype came up many times. The V and J genes are TRBV20-1 and TRBJ2-1; 7 nucleotides align to TRBD1. Looked up from germline, CDR1 is DFQATT and CDR2 is SNEGSKA (reference sequence). There are 13 residues in the CDR3. The trim removed 8 bases at V and 6 bases at J, leaving 10 bases unmatched. The CDR3 sequence: CSKTGTVVNEQFF. In DNA, the CDR3 is TGCAGTAAGACCGGGACAGTCGTCAATGAGCAGTTCTTC.

On this clonotype itself: This likely comes from a read error, as the CDR3 has no conserved phenylalanine or tryptophan at its end. The chain employs TRBV20-1 and TRBJ2-7; 10 positions agree with TRBD1. CDR3 size: 15 residues. V lost 5 bases to trimming and J lost 0 bases; unmatched junction nucleotides: 7. Germline loops: CDR1 DFQATT, CDR2 SNEGSKA (reference sequence). CDR3 sequence: CSAGIGTGVSYEQYS. The DNA of the CDR3 is TGCAGTGCTGGGATTGGGACAGGGGTCTCCTACGAGCAGTACTCC.

This clonotype was detected ten times or more. CDR3 protein: CASSPNRDNQETQYF. Here the CDR3 DNA reads TGTGCCAGCAGTCCAAACCGGGACAATCAAGAGACCCAGTACTTC. The chain employs TRBV12-3 or TRBV12-4 and TRBJ2-5; tentatively, D is TRBD1 (6 bases). The germline V and J ends were trimmed by 5 bases and 2 bases, with 15 bases remaining between them. CDR3 size: 15 residues.